Described below is a single T cell receptor (beta chain) sequence and its context. Its antigen remains undetermined. Base qualities were left out, and no much larger clone turns up one base away. The sample originates from a study of cytomegalovirus exposure and HLA in healthy donors (dated by TCRdb to 2017 to 2019). With regard to the full study: The 500 to 800 repertoires of the first cohort and the 120 or so validation repertoires were produced on the same platform, according to a later analysis. The study aimed to test whether signatures of past pathogen exposure could be identified by cataloging public T cell receptors. Along with the roughly 700-subject first cohort, a separate validation cohort of over 90 different subjects was used. To predict cytomegalovirus infection status, the study combined high-throughput TCR immunosequencing, statistical association of individual TCRs with disease status, and machine learning.

The library was built by means of the immunoSEQ multiplex PCR assay. In the paper's pipeline: To diagnose cytomegalovirus status from the catalog of TCR beta chain sequences, a statistical classification framework was built. TCRdb took over this immuneACCESS table, retaining in-frame rearrangements with V and J assigned. Such tables are incomplete; in checked studies, under half of the missing clones stem from an unresolved V gene, and the remainder is unexplained. The D gene and trimming were derived from the DNA, and the V and J assignments and clone size from that table. For this sample there are tens of thousands of clones; roughly 83% appear just once. Together, the top ten hold around an eighth of the sample. The study at large found these results: While some public TCRs were present in many individuals, most TCR sequences turned up only very rarely across donors. The classifier was reported to diagnose cytomegalovirus status with high specificity and sensitivity in both the original and validation cohorts. A later analysis lacked HLA typing for the validation cohort, so it scored co-occurrence in that cohort across all 120 repertoires. The authors suggested that the approach could potentially be generalized to other disease states and immunological phenotypes. Subsequent analysis determined that TCRs grouped into clusters in the first cohort also showed a tendency toward co-occurrence across the approximately 110 validation repertoires, and 85% to 95% of cluster scores exceeded 0. A few of the identified cytomegalovirus-associated TCR beta chains were confirmed in vitro to be specific for cytomegalovirus antigens. A total of 150 or so TCR beta chains were listed by the study as associated with cytomegalovirus.

The donors were included in the validation cohort of around 120 subjects, a group kept apart from the roughly 670-subject first cohort. What was sequenced was PBMCs. This receptor was identified in a woman aged 18-29 years in good health and CMV-seropositive.

The sequenced DNA is TGCGCCAGCAGGACTAGCGGGGCCCTACCCTCCGCCCAGTACTTC. Protein translation: CASRTSGALPSAQYF. The V gene is TRBV10-2 and the J gene is TRBJ2-5, and 11 bases in between align with TRBD2. For CDR1 and CDR2, the germline V gene lists WSHSY and SAAADI. Trimming removed 6 bases from V and 9 bases from J; the gene matches leave 12 bases unexplained. From cysteine to phenylalanine, the CDR3 is 15 amino acids long. Of the read, only the CDR3 DNA is kept; its 45 bases are in frame from base 1.